Sequencing of this T cell receptor (beta chain) was carried out in a study of technical replicates of blood from a handful of donors. The method was immunoSEQ multiplex PCR; TCRdb's version includes in-frame clones alone and lacks a portion of them. Of about 80,000 clones listed, 98% are singletons. The CDR3 is 12 amino acids. The ends were cut back, 4 bases at V and 8 bases at J, with 11 bases in the middle. Germline loops: CDR1 MGHRA, CDR2 YSYEKL. This chain connects TRBV4-1 to TRBJ1-1; D unclear. The sequenced sample consisted of T cells isolated from PBMCs. The sequence was obtained from a human donor in good health. The CDR3 DNA is TGCGCCAGCAGCCCCGGAGGACGGGAAGCTTTCTTT. Translated, it gives CASSPGGREAFF.